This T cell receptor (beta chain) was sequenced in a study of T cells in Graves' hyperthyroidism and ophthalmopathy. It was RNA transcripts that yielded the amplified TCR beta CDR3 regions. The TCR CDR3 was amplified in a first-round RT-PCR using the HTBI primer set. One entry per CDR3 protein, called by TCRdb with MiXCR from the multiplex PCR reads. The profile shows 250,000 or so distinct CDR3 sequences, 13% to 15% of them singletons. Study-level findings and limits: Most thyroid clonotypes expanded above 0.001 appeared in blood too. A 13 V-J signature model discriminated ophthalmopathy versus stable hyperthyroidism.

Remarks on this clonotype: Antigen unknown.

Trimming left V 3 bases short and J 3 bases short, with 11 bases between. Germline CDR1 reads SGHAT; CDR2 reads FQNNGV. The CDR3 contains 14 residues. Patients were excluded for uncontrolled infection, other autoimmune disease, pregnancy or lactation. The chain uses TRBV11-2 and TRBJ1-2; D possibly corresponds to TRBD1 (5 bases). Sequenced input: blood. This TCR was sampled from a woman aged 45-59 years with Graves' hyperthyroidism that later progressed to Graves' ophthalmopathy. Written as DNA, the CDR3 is TGTGCCAGCAGCTTCATGGACACCGACTATGGCTACACCTTC. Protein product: CASSFMDTDYGYTF.